This entry lists 13 T cell receptor beta chains sequenced from one sample in a study of blood T cell repertoires in COVID-19. The assay was immunoSEQ multiplex PCR, and TCRdb's table has in-frame clones only and misses some. Of hundreds of thousands of clones listed, roughly 90% are singletons. The specimen sequenced was peripheral blood. The receptors derive from a man aged 40-49 years with acute or convalescent COVID-19.

The CDR3 DNA follows: TGTGCCACACAGGGTTGGACCGGGGAGCTGTTTTTT. This codes for CATQGWTGELFF. The V call is TRBV25-1, the J call TRBJ2-2; TRBD1 might be the D (6 bases). CDR1 MGHDK and CDR2 SYGVNS come from the germline V gene. Trimming took off 10 bases at V and 5 bases at J, with 11 bases between the two ends. This CDR3 spans 12 amino acids.

The V call is TRBV13, the J call TRBJ1-1; 7 bases align to TRBD1. This CDR3 has 13 amino acids. Germline V gene data show CDR1 as PRHDT and CDR2 as FYEKMQ (reference sequence). Trimming at V came to 5 bases and at J to 1 base, leaving 1 base not matched to a gene. Here the CDR3 DNA reads TGTGCCAGCAGCCCAGGGGGGAACACTGAAGCTTTCTTT. Translated: CASSPGGNTEAFF.

This clone was recorded only once. The sample contains more than one DNA sequence encoding this CDR3. CDR3 sequence reads: CASSPPASYEQYF. In DNA form, the CDR3 reads TGTGCCAGCTCACCACCCGCCAGCTACGAGCAGTACTTC. J is TRBJ2-7 and V is TRBV18, with unresolved D. V gave up 0 bases and J gave up 3 bases, with 6 bases separating them. Germline CDR1 is KGHSH and CDR2 is LQKENI. The CDR3 spans 13 residues.

This rearrangement joins TRBV4-1 to TRBJ1-2, with D possibly being TRBD1 (5 bases). Trimming took 0 bases from V and 8 from J, leaving 19 bases between them. The CDR3 length is 16 residues. Germline CDR1 reads MGHRA; CDR2 reads YSYEKL. The CDR3 spells CASSQDGGASGGGYTF. The DNA of the CDR3 is TGCGCCAGCAGCCAAGATGGAGGGGCTAGCGGGGGAGGCTACACCTTC.

The rearrangement uses TRBV27 and TRBJ1-2, with D unresolved. Germline V gene lookup returns CDR1 MNHEY and CDR2 SMNVEV (reference sequence). Trimming removed 5 bases from V and 0 bases from J, with 7 bases in between. The CDR3 is made up of 13 amino acids. CDR3 sequence (DNA): TGTGCCAGCAGTCGGTCGGCTAACTATGGCTACACCTTC. Encoded protein: CASSRSANYGYTF.

The chain uses TRBV10-2 and TRBJ2-3; tentative D call: TRBD1 (7 bases). The germline gives CDR1 WSHSY, CDR2 SAAADI. The CDR3 has 19 amino acids. With 5 bases removed from V and 0 bases from J, the gap between germline ends came to 24 bases. DNA for the CDR3: TGCGCCAGCAGTACCACCGGGACAGATGCGGGAACTAGCACAGATACGCAGTATTTT. It encodes CASSTTGTDAGTSTDTQYF.

The genes are TRBV7-9 and TRBJ1-5, with 7 nucleotides matching TRBD1. Germline CDR1 reads SEHNR; CDR2 reads FQNEAQ (reference sequence). The CDR3 runs 13 residues. Losses at the gene ends were 5 bases for V and 6 bases for J; bases not matched to a gene: 4. CDR3 DNA: TGTGCCAGCAGCCCAGGGGGTTGTCAGCCCCAGCATTTT. Translation gives CASSPGGCQPQHF. The variable domain in full, with the rest retrieved from reference TRBV7-9 and TRBJ1-5, is DTGVSQNPRHKITKRGQNVTFRCDPISEHNRLYWYRQTLGQGPEFLTYFQNEAQLEKSRLLSDRFSAERPKGSFSTLEIQRTEQGDSAMYLCASSPGGCQPQHFGDGTRLSIL.

Here the CDR3 DNA reads TGCGCCAGCAGCTTGCTTGGGATCACAGGGGCTGAAGCTTTCTTT. Its translation: CASSLLGITGAEAFF. V usage is TRBV5-1 and J usage is TRBJ1-1; the match to TRBD1 covers 7 bases. Trimming cost V 1 base and J 6 bases; bases outside gene matches: 9. This CDR3 has 15 amino acids. Per the germline V gene, CDR1 is SGHRS and CDR2 is YFSETQ.

The chain uses TRBV27 and TRBJ2-2; 8 bases are a match to TRBD2. Germline V CDR1 and CDR2: MNHEY, SMNVEV (reference sequence). CDR3 size: 17 residues. With V trimmed by 0 bases and J by 6 bases, 9 bases remained unmatched. This CDR3 reads CASSLSTAGGGAGELFF. As DNA, the CDR3 is TGTGCCAGCAGTTTATCGACGGCGGGAGGAGGGGCCGGGGAGCTGTTTTTT.

This chain joins TRBV18 and TRBJ2-2; TRBD2 agrees at 10 bases. CDR1 and CDR2 from the germline V gene are KGHSH and LQKENI. This CDR3 has 16 residues. Trimming took 3 bases from V and 1 from J; bases not matched to a gene: 2. In DNA, the CDR3 is TGTGCCAGCTCACCGGCTAGCGGGGGGAACACCGGGGAGCTGTTTTTT. Translated: CASSPASGGNTGELFF. Complete variable domain (other parts from reference TRBV18 and TRBJ2-2): NAGVMQNPRHLVRRRGQEARLRCSPMKGHSHVYWYRQLPEEGLKFMVYLQKENIIDESGMPKERFSAEFPKEGPSILRIQQVVRGDSAAYFCASSPASGGNTGELFFGEGSRLTVL.

V is TRBV18 and J is TRBJ1-2, with unresolved D. V was cut by 5 bases and J by 6 bases, with 7 bases left in between. The V gene's germline CDR1 is KGHSH and CDR2 LQKENI. The CDR3 runs to 11 residues. CDR3 in DNA: TGTGCCAGCTCATCCCCAAATGGCTACACCTTC. It specifies CASSSPNGYTF.

This clone appeared a single time. V is TRBV14 and J is TRBJ1-2; D may be TRBD1 (6 bases). Germline CDR1 SGHDN, CDR2 FVKESK. The CDR3 loop spans 15 amino acids. Deletions cut 4 bases from V and 2 bases from J, with 14 bases between. CDR3 in amino acids: CASSPLGGGNYGYTF. CDR3 coding DNA: TGTGCCAGCAGCCCCTTAGGGGGAGGGAACTATGGCTACACCTTC.

The chain joins TRBV6-5 to TRBJ1-3; D not certain. Trimming left V 5 bases short and J 9 bases short, with 11 bases between. The CDR3 covers 12 residues. Germline CDR1 and CDR2: MNHEY and SVGAGI. The CDR3 DNA is TGTGCCAGCAGTAGAATCAGTGGCACCATATATTTT. This gives the protein CASSRISGTIYF.